The next 15 T cell receptor beta chains were all read from a single sample in a study of OX40 agonist ivuxolimab in advanced cancers. TCRdb's copy holds only in-frame clones and misses some; the assay was immunoSEQ multiplex PCR. This table holds over 20,000 clones, around 85% found once. Sample: CD4+ or CD8+ T cells sorted from blood, taken in a trial of the OX40 agonist ivuxolimab. These receptors all stem from an adult with an advanced solid tumor such as melanoma, head and neck, liver or kidney cancer.

This clone appeared a single time. The chain joins TRBV7-9 to TRBJ2-2, with a tentative D call TRBD2 (5 bases). The CDR3 extends over 12 amino acids. With 3 bases removed from V and 6 bases from J, the gap between germline ends came to 5 bases. Germline V gene data show CDR1 as SEHNR and CDR2 as FQNEAQ (reference sequence). For the CDR3, the DNA is TGTGCCAGCAGCTTGGACTCCGGGGAGCTGTTTTTT. Residues: CASSLDSGELFF.

This chain connects TRBV6-1 to TRBJ1-2; TRBD1 might be the D (6 bases). The CDR3 consists of 14 residues. The V gene lost 7 bases and the J gene lost 6 bases, with 18 bases spanning the gap. The V gene's germline CDR1 is MNHNS and CDR2 SASEGT. The CDR3 reads CASTSRGAGHGYTF. DNA of the CDR3: TGTGCCAGCACTTCAAGGGGGGCAGGGCATGGCTACACCTTC.

The genes are TRBV4-1 and TRBJ1-4; D unresolved. The CDR3 totals 11 residues. Germline V gives CDR1 MGHRA, CDR2 YSYEKL. Deletions cut 0 bases from V and 8 bases from J, with 1 base between. The CDR3, as DNA: TGCGCCAGCAGCCAAGACGAAAAACTGTTTTTT. Amino acids: CASSQDEKLFF.

This clone is classed as medium-sized. The chain employs TRBV11-3 and TRBJ2-1, with TRBD1 identical over 9 bases. Germline values: CDR1 SGHNT, CDR2 YENEEA. This CDR3 has 15 amino acids. V shed 1 base, J shed 7 bases, and the junction held 5 bases outside the gene matches. The CDR3 DNA reads as TGTGCCAGCAGCTTAGGACCGACAGGGGGGAATGAGCAGTTCTTC. Residues: CASSLGPTGGNEQFF.

This chain links TRBV5-1 with TRBJ2-7, with TRBD2 identical over 9 bases. The CDR3 has 16 residues. The germline CDR1 and CDR2 sequences are SGHRS and YFSETQ. V dropped 4 bases and J dropped 3; count of bases not matched to a gene: 11. CDR3 protein: CASSGYSGGDFYEQYF. Written as DNA, the CDR3 is TGCGCCAGCAGCGGATATAGCGGGGGAGATTTCTACGAGCAGTACTTC.

The J gene is TRBJ2-5, the V gene TRBV28, with TRBD1 matching 9 bases. The CDR3 contains 14 residues. With V trimmed by 6 bases and J by 5 bases, 7 bases remained unmatched. Germline assignment: CDR1 MDHEN and CDR2 SYDVKM. The CDR3 sequence: CASSSGTGMETQYF. CDR3 DNA sequence: TGTGCCAGCAGCTCCGGGACAGGGATGGAGACCCAGTACTTC. Looking up the rest from reference TRBV28 and TRBJ2-5 gives the full variable domain: DVKVTQSSRYLVKRTGEKVFLECVQDMDHENMFWYRQDPGLGLRLIYFSYDVKMKEKGDIPEGYSVSREKKERFSLILESASTNQTSMYLCASSSGTGMETQYFGPGTRLLVL.

This chain uses TRBV10-3 with TRBJ2-7; D gene uncertain. V lost 5 bases and J lost 4, with 24 bases in between. The CDR3 has 17 amino acids. Looked up from germline, CDR1 is ENHRY and CDR2 is SYGVKD. CDR3 DNA sequence: TGTGCCATCAGTCCCCACCCGGACCTATTGGGCGAATACGAGCAGTACTTC. Amino acid sequence: CAISPHPDLLGEYEQYF.

The genes are TRBV27 and TRBJ1-5; D not certain. The CDR3 is 15 residues long. V was shortened by 4 bases and J by 4 bases, with 14 bases between the two germline ends. Germline V CDR1 and CDR2: MNHEY, SMNVEV (reference sequence). CDR3 residues: CASSSQQSLNQPQHF. The CDR3 DNA follows: TGTGCCAGCAGTTCCCAGCAGAGCCTGAATCAGCCCCAGCATTTT.

The chain is built from TRBV9 and TRBJ2-2; the match to TRBD2 covers 16 bases. V lost 4 bases and J lost 3; bases outside the gene matches: 18. CDR3 size: 22 residues. CDR1 is SGDLS and CDR2 is YYNGEE in the germline V gene. CDR3 bases: TGTGCCAGCAGCCTAACACCCCAGGGACTAGCGGGGGGGCCGGGTGACACCGGGGAGCTGTTTTTT. The encoded protein is CASSLTPQGLAGGPGDTGELFF.

The chain couples TRBV11-2 to TRBJ1-3; D is unclear. Germline loops: CDR1 SGHAT, CDR2 FQNNGV. The CDR3 covers 13 residues. V gave up 4 bases and J gave up 6 bases, with 10 bases separating them. In nucleotides, the CDR3 is TGTGCCAGCAGCTCACGTCAGGAAAACACCATATATTTT. As protein: CASSSRQENTIYF.

This rearrangement joins TRBV28 to TRBJ2-2; D tentatively reads TRBD1 or TRBD2 (5 bases each). The CDR3 is made up of 15 amino acids. The germline V gene has CDR1 MDHEN and CDR2 SYDVKM. The V end was cut by 7 bases, the J end by 4 bases, with 16 bases between. The chain's CDR3 is CASKLEGRSTGELFF. The CDR3 DNA follows: TGTGCCAGCAAATTAGAGGGGCGTAGCACCGGGGAGCTGTTTTTT.

The J gene is TRBJ1-4, the V gene TRBV7-9; D not certain. Germline V gene lookup returns CDR1 SEHNR and CDR2 FQNEAQ (reference sequence). The CDR3 length is 15 residues. The ends were cut back, 3 bases at V and 8 bases at J, with 16 bases in the middle. This CDR3 is CASSFSGEGEEKLFF. The CDR3 coding sequence is TGTGCCAGCAGCTTCTCAGGAGAGGGAGAGGAAAAACTGTTTTTT.

The rearrangement uses TRBV6-5 and TRBJ2-7; D is uncertain. Deletions cut 6 bases from V and 2 bases from J, with 8 bases between. The CDR3 has 12 residues. Germline-derived CDR1 and CDR2 are MNHEY and SVGAGI. Here the CDR3 reads CASSQTPYEQYF. CDR3 nucleotide sequence: TGTGCCAGCAGCCAGACCCCCTACGAGCAGTACTTC.

The rearrangement uses TRBV5-6 and TRBJ2-5; D remains unclear. The DNA matches TRBJ2-7 better at its end, which makes the J call doubtful. The CDR3 spans 13 residues. CDR1 SGHDT and CDR2 YYEEEE come from the germline V gene. CDR3 nucleotides: TGTGCCAGCAGACTGGACGACTCCTACGAGCAGTACTTC. This codes for CASRLDDSYEQYF.

The V and J genes are TRBV5-1 and TRBJ1-1; no reliable D call. Per the germline V gene, CDR1 is SGHRS and CDR2 is YFSETQ. V lost 4 bases, J lost 4 bases, and 14 bases lay in between. CDR3 length: 14 amino acids. Here the CDR3 reads CASSPGGGPTEAFF. In DNA, the CDR3 is TGCGCCAGCAGCCCTGGAGGCGGCCCCACTGAAGCTTTCTTT.